This entry lists 24 T cell receptor beta chains sequenced from one sample in a study of radiotherapy plus CTLA-4 blockade in lung cancer. This table comes from immunoSEQ multiplex PCR, and its TCRdb copy is limited to in-frame clones, with some not included. The sample lists around 110,000 clones, under 90% occurring once. Sample: peripheral blood, taken from a patient treated with radiotherapy plus ipilimumab. Receptors were obtained from a human donor with non-small cell lung cancer that progressed on radiotherapy plus ipilimumab. Some clones in this sample may be carry-over from other donors' samples.

This clone was counted between two and nine times. The rearrangement links TRBV5-4 to TRBJ2-7, with 9 bases identical to TRBD1. Germline CDR1 is SGHNT and CDR2 is YYREEE (reference sequence). This CDR3 is 15 amino acids long. The junction had 5 bases not matched to a gene; V was cut back by 4 bases and J by 0 bases. For the CDR3, the DNA is TGTGCCAGCAGCGTTAGGACAGGGGCCTCCTACGAGCAGTACTTC. It translates to CASSVRTGASYEQYF.

This rearrangement joins TRBV12-5 to TRBJ2-7; D is unresolved. Germline V gives CDR1 LGHNT, CDR2 FRNRAP. This CDR3 has 13 amino acids. Trimming pared 1 base from V and 3 bases from J, leaving 7 bases between. In DNA, the CDR3 is TGTGCTAGTGGTTTGGCGAGCTTCTACGAGCAGTACTTC. It yields the protein CASGLASFYEQYF. The full variable domain, in which reference TRBV12-5 and TRBJ2-7 provide the parts outside the CDR3, is DARVTQTPRHKVTEMGQEVTMRCQPILGHNTVFWYRQTMMQGLELLAYFRNRAPLDDSGMPKDRFSAEMPDATLATLKIQPSEPRDSAVYFCASGLASFYEQYFGPGTRLTVT.

J is TRBJ1-2 and V is TRBV28; D is unclear. The CDR3 totals 14 residues. Trimming stripped 3 bases from V and 4 bases from J, with 12 bases between. Germline CDR1 and CDR2: MDHEN and SYDVKM. The CDR3 coding sequence is TGTGCCAGCAGTTTGACCCTTATGAGCTATGGCTACACCTTC. Protein product: CASSLTLMSYGYTF.

This clone was seen once. The chain links TRBV15 to TRBJ2-3; D gene unclear. This CDR3 is 12 amino acids long. V lost 0 bases and J lost 10, with 8 bases in between. CDR1 is LNHNV and CDR2 is YYDKDF in the germline V gene (reference sequence). CDR3 protein: CATSRDRYAQYF. Here the CDR3 DNA reads TGTGCCACCAGCAGAGATCGATATGCGCAGTATTTT.

The rearrangement uses TRBV6-5 and TRBJ1-5, with D possibly being TRBD1 (5 bases). The CDR3 has 14 residues. Germline CDR1 is MNHEY and CDR2 is SVGAGI. Deletions cut 5 bases from V and 0 bases from J, with 8 bases between. This CDR3 reads CASSRQLSNQPQHF. CDR3 coding DNA: TGTGCCAGCAGTCGACAGCTTAGCAATCAGCCCCAGCATTTT.

V usage is TRBV2 and J usage is TRBJ2-1; the match to TRBD2 covers 10 bases. V trimming: 4 bases; J trimming: 5 bases; junction bases outside the gene matches: 11. CDR3 length: 17 amino acids. Germline CDR1 and CDR2: SNHLY and FYNNEI. The CDR3 loop is CASSGPSGGRYNNEQFF. Written as DNA, the CDR3 is TGTGCCAGCAGTGGGCCTAGCGGGGGCCGCTATAACAATGAGCAGTTCTTC.

V is TRBV7-9 and J is TRBJ1-2, with unresolved D. Per germline, CDR1 SEHNR and CDR2 FQNEAQ (reference sequence). Trimming took 4 bases from V and 0 from J, leaving 9 bases between them. The CDR3 is made up of 14 amino acids. The CDR3: CASSWTSTNYGYTF. The CDR3 DNA follows: TGTGCCAGCAGCTGGACCTCCACTAACTATGGCTACACCTTC.

The chain carries TRBV7-2 and TRBJ1-5; D is unresolved. V lost 3 bases to trimming and J lost 6 bases, with 12 bases between them. The CDR3 is 14 amino acids. The germline gives CDR1 SGHTA, CDR2 FQGNSA. The CDR3: CASSFNSVGQPQHF. The CDR3, as DNA: TGTGCCAGCAGCTTTAACTCCGTAGGTCAGCCCCAGCATTTT. The full variable domain, completed using reference TRBV7-2 and TRBJ1-5, is GAGVSQSPSNKVTEKGKDVELRCDPISGHTALYWYRQSLGQGLEFLIYFQGNSAPDKSGLPSDRFSAERTGGSVSTLTIQRTQQEDSAVYLCASSFNSVGQPQHFGDGTRLSIL.

The chain carries TRBV7-9 and TRBJ2-1; 7 bases match TRBD1. Unmatched junction bases numbered 9, after V lost 4 bases and J lost 3 bases. There are 16 residues in the CDR3. In germline, CDR1 is SEHNR, CDR2 FQNEAQ (reference sequence). CDR3 sequence (DNA): TGTGCCAGCAGCTCCTTTAAGGGGGACAGCTACAATGAGCAGTTCTTC. Its translation is CASSSFKGDSYNEQFF.

This chain joins TRBV7-9 and TRBJ2-7; 8 bases are a match to TRBD1. J lost 4 bases, V lost 4 bases, and 9 bases had no gene match. Germline CDR1 is SEHNR and CDR2 is FQNEAQ (reference sequence). CDR3 length: 15 amino acids. The CDR3 DNA is TGTGCCAGCAGCTCCCGGACAGGGAAAAGGTACGAGCAGTACTTC. Translating it yields CASSSRTGKRYEQYF.

The chain links TRBV10-3 to TRBJ1-3; no clear D gene. Germline V gives CDR1 ENHRY, CDR2 SYGVKD. This CDR3 spans 17 amino acids. Trimming shortened V by 0 bases and J by 0 bases, and 12 bases separated the two germline ends. The CDR3 region is CAISESSGLSSGNTIYF. The CDR3, as DNA: TGTGCCATCAGTGAGTCGAGTGGACTCTCCTCTGGAAACACCATATATTTT.

The chain links TRBV9 to TRBJ2-5; no clear D. V was clipped by 2 bases and J by 0 bases, with 8 bases between them. The CDR3 extends over 14 amino acids. Germline values: CDR1 SGDLS, CDR2 YYNGEE. CDR3 in amino acids: CASSVGPDQETQYF. The CDR3 DNA reads as TGTGCCAGCAGCGTCGGGCCAGACCAAGAGACCCAGTACTTC.

The chain is built from TRBV27 and TRBJ1-5; D is unresolved. Trimming removed 6 bases from V and 3 bases from J, with 15 bases in between. This CDR3 region has 15 residues. The V gene's germline CDR1 is MNHEY and CDR2 SMNVEV (reference sequence). CDR3: CASRLKGWNNQPQHF. CDR3 DNA sequence: TGTGCCAGCAGGCTCAAGGGATGGAACAATCAGCCCCAGCATTTT.

This clone has a handful of counts. This chain connects TRBV6-5 to TRBJ2-7; D perhaps matches TRBD1 (5 bases). Trimming took off 0 bases at V and 4 bases at J, with 10 bases between the two ends. The CDR3 consists of 14 residues. Germline V lookup: CDR1 MNHEY, CDR2 SVGAGI. The CDR3 sequence is CASSYSTVGYEQYF. In DNA form, the CDR3 reads TGTGCCAGCAGTTACTCGACAGTCGGGTACGAGCAGTACTTC.

V usage is TRBV4-2 and J usage is TRBJ1-1, with 9 bases that match TRBD1. The CDR3 contains 15 residues. In germline, CDR1 is LGHNA, CDR2 YNFKEQ. V shed 1 base and J 1 base; nucleotides not matched to a gene: 1. CDR3 loop: CASSQAGQGNTEAFF. CDR3 coding DNA: TGTGCCAGCAGCCAAGCGGGACAGGGGAACACTGAAGCTTTCTTT.

The V call is TRBV29-1, the J call TRBJ1-5; TRBD1 matches at 9 bases. This CDR3 is 12 amino acids long. V dropped 3 bases and J dropped 7; count of bases not matched to a gene: 1. Looked up from germline, CDR1 is SQVTM and CDR2 is ANQGSEA. CDR3 sequence reads: CSVETGGQPQHF. CDR3 nucleotides: TGCAGCGTTGAGACAGGGGGGCAGCCCCAGCATTTT. The full variable domain, in which reference TRBV29-1 and TRBJ1-5 provide the parts outside the CDR3, is SAVISQKPSRDICQRGTSLTIQCQVDSQVTMMFWYRQQPGQSLTLIATANQGSEATYESGFVIDKFPISRPNLTFSTLTVSNMSPEDSSIYLCSVETGGQPQHFGDGTRLSIL.

This clone has more than one count but fewer than ten. At one end the junction does not follow the germline gene, possibly because of a read error. The V and J genes are TRBV28 and TRBJ2-7, with 13 bases matching TRBD2. The CDR3 totals 13 residues. CDR1 is MDHEN, CDR2 SYDVKM, per germline. The CDR3 is CASRRTSGGSWDF. The CDR3 region has the DNA TGTGCCAGCAGACGGACTAGCGGGGGTTCATGGGACTTC.

The rearrangement links TRBV7-8 to TRBJ1-1; D gene unclear. V was clipped by 2 bases and J by 8 bases, with 12 bases between them. CDR3 length: 13 amino acids. From germline, CDR1 is SGHVS and CDR2 FQNEAQ. CDR3 coding DNA: TGTGCCAGCAGCTTAAGTTTTTTGACAGAAGCTTTCTTT. It yields the protein CASSLSFLTEAFF.

With respect to this clone: An end of the junction does not agree with germline; a read error may underlie this. V gene TRBV2 combines with J gene TRBJ2-7; D is unclear. Germline V gene sequence: CDR1 SNHLY, CDR2 FYNNEI. This CDR3 has 12 residues. CDR3 coding DNA: TGTGCCAGCAGTGTCACGTACCGAGAGCTGTACTTC. Protein product: CASSVTYRELYF. Full variable domain (rest looked up from reference TRBV2 and TRBJ2-7): EPEVTQTPSHQVTQMGQEVILRCVPISNHLYFYWYRQILGQKVEFLVSFYNNEISEKSEIFDDQFSVERPDGSNFTLKIRSTKLEDSAMYFCASSVTYRELYFGPGTRLTVT.

The chain uses TRBV5-4 and TRBJ1-1, with a weak D call TRBD1 (5 bases). CDR1 is SGHNT and CDR2 is YYREEE in the germline V gene (reference sequence). Deletions cut 2 bases from V and 1 base from J, with 9 bases between. This CDR3 comprises 14 residues. The CDR3 DNA sequence: TGTGCCAGCAGCTTAGGACACGCGAACACTGAAGCTTTCTTT. Its translation is CASSLGHANTEAFF. The whole variable domain, filled in from reference TRBV5-4 and TRBJ1-1, reads ETGVTQSPTHLIKTRGQQVTLRCSSQSGHNTVSWYQQALGQGPQFIFQYYREEENGRGNFPPRFSGLQFPNYSSELNVNALELDDSALYLCASSLGHANTEAFFGQGTRLTVV.

J is TRBJ2-3 and V is TRBV11-2, with D perhaps TRBD1 or TRBD2 (5 bases each). Germline V lookup: CDR1 SGHAT, CDR2 FQNNGV. The CDR3 contains 16 residues. V shed 5 bases and J shed 1 base, with 16 bases lying between them. CDR3 nucleotide sequence: TGTGCCAGCAGCCGCCCTGTGGGGGTGGGCACAGATACGCAGTATTTT. Its protein is CASSRPVGVGTDTQYF.

The chain couples TRBV6-6 to TRBJ2-7; TRBD1 aligns across 8 bases. In germline, CDR1 is MNHNY, CDR2 SVGAGI (reference sequence). The CDR3 loop spans 15 amino acids. J lost 0 bases, V lost 6 bases, and 7 bases had no gene match. The CDR3 loop reads CASSRTGGGSYEQYF. CDR3 DNA sequence: TGTGCCAGCAGCCGCACAGGGGGAGGCTCCTACGAGCAGTACTTC.

The rearrangement links TRBV7-2 to TRBJ2-7; no reliable D call. The CDR3 consists of 14 residues. CDR1 is SGHTA, CDR2 FQGNSA, per germline. Trimming took 1 base from V and 1 from J, leaving 8 bases between them. CDR3 in amino acids: CASSLGSSSYEQYF. In DNA, the CDR3 is TGTGCCAGCAGCTTAGGTTCCTCTTCCTACGAGCAGTACTTC.

The chain uses TRBV5-4 and TRBJ1-1; 7 bases align to TRBD1. V gave up 5 bases and J gave up 4 bases; unmatched junction bases: 8. Germline CDR1 reads SGHNT; CDR2 reads YYREEE (reference sequence). The CDR3 is made up of 14 amino acids. For the CDR3, the DNA is TGTGCCAGCAGTTTTGACAGGGTGAGCACTGAAGCTTTCTTT. This sequence encodes CASSFDRVSTEAFF.